Listed below are T cell receptor beta chains from one sample, sequenced in a study of OX40 agonist ivuxolimab in advanced cancers. Generated by immunoSEQ multiplex PCR, the TCRdb table keeps only in-frame clones and is missing some. In the table there are roughly 40,000 clones, 85% to 95% of which are singletons. The source material was CD4+ or CD8+ T cells sorted from blood, sampled in a trial of the OX40 agonist ivuxolimab. These receptors all come from an adult with an advanced solid tumor such as melanoma, head and neck, liver or kidney cancer. Each CDR3 is given with its conserved first and last residue. A D gene is named only where the DNA matches it firmly. The size of a clone is reported for some rows only, either as once, few or many, or as a class for expanded clones.

cdr3_aa cdr3_nt d_call clone_size j_call v_call
CASGHTTALEQFF TGTGCCAGTGGCCATACCACCGCCCTTGAGCAGTTCTTC - - TRBJ2-1 TRBV19
CASSLVGGLQETQYF TGTGCCAGCAGTTTGGTTGGCGGTCTTCAAGAGACCCAGTACTTC - - TRBJ2-5 TRBV28
CASSFTANYEQYF TGCGCCAGCAGCTTTACAGCCAACTACGAGCAGTACTTC - - TRBJ2-7 TRBV5-1
CATSSEGLGSYEQYF TGTGCCACCAGCAGCGAAGGACTAGGCTCCTACGAGCAGTACTTC TRBD2 few TRBJ2-7 TRBV15
CASSLETGKLFF TGTGCCAGCAGCTTAGAGACAGGGAAACTGTTTTTT TRBD1 - TRBJ1-4 TRBV7-6
CASSGEDRGLGGYTF TGTGCCAGCAGTGGCGAGGACAGGGGGCTAGGTGGCTACACCTTC TRBD1 - TRBJ1-2 TRBV27
CASSPLERSSYNEQFF TGTGCCAGCAGCCCGTTAGAGCGGTCCTCCTACAATGAGCAGTTCTTC - few TRBJ2-1 TRBV9
CASTTRQYNEQFF TGTGCCAGCACCACACGACAGTACAATGAGCAGTTCTTC - - TRBJ2-1 TRBV7-9
CASSMVQGEVQPQHF TGTGCCAGTAGTATGGTACAGGGCGAGGTTCAGCCCCAGCATTTT - few TRBJ1-5 TRBV19
CAISEPPGTSDLGGANVLTF TGTGCCATCAGTGAACCACCCGGGACTAGCGACCTTGGTGGGGCCAACGTCCTGACTTTC TRBD2 - TRBJ2-6 TRBV10-3
CASSLFAGLSYNEQFF TGTGCCAGCAGTTTATTTGCAGGTTTAAGCTACAATGAGCAGTTCTTC - - TRBJ2-1 TRBV27
CSAWEGTQYF TGCAGTGCTTGGGAGGGGACCCAGTACTTC TRBD2 - TRBJ2-5 TRBV20-1
CATSRYGQGSEQYF TGTGCCACCAGCAGATATGGACAGGGGAGCGAGCAGTACTTC TRBD1 - TRBJ2-7 TRBV15
CASSTSLDRGLETQYF TGTGCCAGCAGCACTTCCCTGGACAGGGGCTTAGAGACCCAGTACTTC TRBD1 - TRBJ2-5 TRBV5-7
CASRGSSNNEQFF TGTGCCAGTCGAGGCAGTTCAAACAATGAGCAGTTCTTC - - TRBJ2-1 TRBV18
CASSWTSGYEQYF TGTGCCAGCAGCTGGACTAGCGGATACGAGCAGTACTTC TRBD2 - TRBJ2-7 TRBV27
CASSWLGDSYEQYF TGTGCCAGCAGTTGGCTCGGGGACTCCTACGAGCAGTACTTC - - TRBJ2-7 TRBV7-8
CASSYLDSRETQYF TGTGCCAGCAGTTACCTGGACAGTCGAGAGACCCAGTACTTC - - TRBJ2-5 TRBV6-5
CASSEDRGGPFEQYF TGCGCCAGCAGTGAGGACAGGGGGGGGCCTTTCGAGCAGTACTTC TRBD1 - TRBJ2-7 TRBV10-1
CASSQGEGAYEQYF TGCGCCAGCAGCCAAGGGGAAGGGGCCTACGAGCAGTACTTC - - TRBJ2-7 TRBV4-1
CASSLLGGTTEQYF TGTGCCAGCAGCTTACTGGGCGGAACTACGGAGCAGTACTTC - - TRBJ2-7 TRBV7-9
CASSTHSGGVNTEAFF TGTGCCAGCAGCACGCACTCAGGGGGAGTGAACACTGAAGCTTTCTTT TRBD1 - TRBJ1-1 TRBV11-3
CASSFRQYSYEQYF TGTGCCAGCAGCTTTAGACAGTACTCCTACGAGCAGTACTTC - - TRBJ2-7 TRBV11-2
CATALRGRVDEQYF TGTGCCACCGCATTAAGGGGCAGAGTCGACGAGCAGTACTTC - - TRBJ2-7 TRBV28
CASSDQPQHF TGTGCCAGCAGCGATCAGCCCCAGCATTTT - few TRBJ1-5 TRBV28
CATSRGDPGTGFEQYF TGTGCCACCAGCAGAGGTGACCCAGGGACAGGGTTCGAGCAGTACTTC TRBD1 - TRBJ2-7 TRBV15
CASSSNGGLNEAFF TGCGCCAGCAGCTCAAATGGGGGTTTAAATGAAGCTTTCTTT - - TRBJ1-1 TRBV5-1
CSVEGPETGLEQYF TGCAGCGTTGAAGGTCCCGAAACAGGTCTCGAGCAGTACTTC - - TRBJ2-7 TRBV29-1
CAISASTGGYEQYF TGTGCCATCAGTGCATCGACTGGGGGCTACGAGCAGTACTTC - - TRBJ2-7 TRBV10-3
CSASEAGELFF TGCAGCGCCTCTGAGGCCGGGGAGCTGTTTTTT - - TRBJ2-2 TRBV29-1
CATWRHNEQYF TGTGCCACCTGGAGACACAACGAGCAGTACTTC - - TRBJ2-7 TRBV6-6
CASSPGTVTDTQYF TGTGCCAGTAGTCCCGGGACGGTCACAGATACGCAGTATTTT - - TRBJ2-3 TRBV19
CASSLGTSTYNEQFF TGTGCCAGCAGCCTTGGGACTAGCACCTACAATGAGCAGTTCTTC TRBD2 - TRBJ2-1 TRBV9
CASSQVDSTAGNTIYF TGTGCCAGCAGCCAAGTAGATTCCACAGCTGGAAACACCATATATTTT - - TRBJ1-3 TRBV4-2
CASSYNPGMNTEAFF TGTGCCAGCAGTTACAACCCGGGCATGAACACTGAAGCTTTCTTT - - TRBJ1-1 TRBV6-6
CASTQLGGTEAFF TGTGCCAGTACCCAGCTAGGGGGCACTGAAGCTTTCTTT - - TRBJ1-1 TRBV6-5
CASSRQGYQETQYF TGTGCCAGCTCACGACAGGGTTACCAAGAGACCCAGTACTTC TRBD1 - TRBJ2-5 TRBV18
CASSHQSGGAVYGYTF TGTGCCAGCAGCCACCAATCAGGGGGCGCGGTCTATGGCTACACCTTC TRBD1 - TRBJ1-2 TRBV7-9
CASSRLAGYTDTQYF TGTGCCAGCAGCAGACTAGCGGGGTACACAGATACGCAGTATTTT TRBD2 once TRBJ2-3 TRBV6-6
CASRRDVSSYNEQFF TGTGCCAGCAGGCGGGACGTGAGCTCCTACAATGAGCAGTTCTTC - - TRBJ2-1 TRBV2
CASSLTGSTDTQYF TGTGCCAGCAGTTTGACCGGGTCTACAGATACGCAGTATTTT - few TRBJ2-3 TRBV27
CASSLQGSYEQYF TGTGCCAGCAGTTTACAGGGCAGCTACGAGCAGTACTTC - once TRBJ2-7 TRBV28
CASSPDRGGEKLFF TGCGCCAGCAGCCCAGACAGGGGTGGCGAAAAACTGTTTTTT TRBD1 - TRBJ1-4 TRBV5-1